The 18 T cell receptor beta chains presented below share a single source sample, sequenced in a study of beta chain features in type 1 diabetes. Sequenced material consisted of expressed TCRB transcripts (all of the isolated RNA was reverse transcribed). The assay was immunoSEQ multiplex PCR, and TCRdb's table has in-frame clones only and misses some. Here the sample spans 850,000 to 900,000 clones, roughly 17% being singletons. The sample taken for sequencing was naive CD4+ T cells from blood. These receptors came from a woman aged 18-35 years in good health.

In this sample, this clone turned up many times. J is TRBJ2-6 and V is TRBV10-3, with D tentatively TRBD1 or TRBD2 (5 bases each). The germline CDR1 and CDR2 sequences are ENHRY and SYGVKD. The length of the CDR3 is 18 residues. With 4 bases removed from V and 0 bases from J, the gap between germline ends came to 16 bases. As DNA, the CDR3 is TGTGCCATCAGTGGAGGGGTCAGGTTAAGCTCTGGGGCCAACGTCCTGACTTTC. Its translation: CAISGGVRLSSGANVLTF.

This rearrangement joins TRBV7-2 to TRBJ2-1; D not certain. V shed 3 bases and J shed 4 bases, with 10 bases lying between them. Germline-derived CDR1 and CDR2 are SGHTA and FQGNSA. The CDR3 contains 14 residues. Here the CDR3 reads CASSLDPLYNEQFF. The DNA for the CDR3 is TGTGCCAGCAGCTTGGATCCGCTATACAATGAGCAGTTCTTC. Combining the CDR3 with reference TRBV7-2 and TRBJ2-1 gives the whole variable domain GAGVSQSPSNKVTEKGKDVELRCDPISGHTALYWYRQSLGQGLEFLIYFQGNSAPDKSGLPSDRFSAERTGGSVSTLTIQRTQQEDSAVYLCASSLDPLYNEQFFGPGTRLTVL.

This clone was seen a handful of times. The genes are TRBV28 and TRBJ2-3; 7 bases fit TRBD1. CDR1 and CDR2 from the germline V gene are MDHEN and SYDVKM. The CDR3 spans 15 residues. Germline trimming cut 2 bases from V and 6 bases from J; bases unmatched to any gene: 8. CDR3 protein: CASSLGQARRDTQYF. The CDR3 nucleotides are TGTGCCAGCAGTTTAGGACAGGCCAGGAGGGATACGCAGTATTTT.

The rearrangement uses TRBV5-4 and TRBJ2-6, with 8 bases identical to TRBD2. Germline V gene sequence: CDR1 SGHNT, CDR2 YYREEE (reference sequence). Unmatched junction bases numbered 9, after V lost 4 bases and J lost 3 bases. This CDR3 region has 17 residues. The CDR3 region has the DNA TGTGCCAGCAGCGACGAAGCGGGAGTGGGTGGGGCCAACGTCCTGACTTTC. Its protein product is CASSDEAGVGGANVLTF.

The rearrangement joins TRBV15 to TRBJ1-5; TRBD1 might be the D (5 bases). CDR1 is LNHNV, CDR2 YYDKDF, per germline (reference sequence). The CDR3 is made up of 16 amino acids. V shed 0 bases and J shed 2 bases, with 11 bases lying between them. CDR3 coding DNA: TGTGCCACCAGCAGAGAGGGAACCAGGGGCAATCAGCCCCAGCATTTT. Its translation is CATSREGTRGNQPQHF.

This clone was detected only a few times. This chain joins TRBV10-1 and TRBJ2-3; D ambiguous. The CDR3 runs 13 residues. Trimming took off 4 bases at V and 2 bases at J, with 7 bases between the two ends. Germline loops: CDR1 WNHNN, CDR2 SYGVQD (reference sequence). The CDR3 sequence is CASSASYTDTQYF. CDR3 DNA: TGCGCCAGCAGTGCCTCCTACACAGATACGCAGTATTTT.

The chain uses TRBV27 and TRBJ1-4, with D unresolved. Germline V gives CDR1 MNHEY, CDR2 SMNVEV (reference sequence). This CDR3 has 15 residues. The ends were cut back, 5 bases at V and 5 bases at J, with 15 bases in the middle. CDR3 sequence reads: CASSTRRLVNEKLFF. CDR3 sequence (DNA): TGTGCCAGCAGTACCCGGCGGTTAGTCAATGAAAAACTGTTTTTT.

This clone was recorded a few times. V usage is TRBV2 and J usage is TRBJ2-5; the match to TRBD1 covers 9 bases. CDR1 is SNHLY, CDR2 FYNNEI, per germline. This CDR3 is 14 amino acids long. V gave up 6 bases and J gave up 0 bases; unmatched junction bases: 2. In DNA form, the CDR3 reads TGTGCCAGCAGGGACAGGGGCCACCAAGAGACCCAGTACTTC. It translates to CASRDRGHQETQYF.

The table lists this clone with a few counts. The gene calls are TRBV11-2 and TRBJ2-7; 11 bases match TRBD1. The germline gives CDR1 SGHAT, CDR2 FQNNGV. The J segment lost 6 bases and the V segment lost 2 bases, leaving 9 bases of the junction unmatched. This CDR3 spans 16 amino acids. The CDR3 DNA follows: TGTGCCAGCAGCTTATTTCGCGGGACAGGGGGTGTCGAGCAGTACTTC. Its protein product is CASSLFRGTGGVEQYF. The full variable domain, rest sourced from reference TRBV11-2 and TRBJ2-7, is EAGVAQSPRYKIIEKRQSVAFWCNPISGHATLYWYQQILGQGPKLLIQFQNNGVVDDSQLPKDRFSAERLKGVDSTLKIQPAKLEDSAVYLCASSLFRGTGGVEQYFGPGTRLTVT.

This clone was observed a few times. The chain carries TRBV14 and TRBJ1-4; D is possibly TRBD1 (5 bases). This CDR3 comprises 15 residues. Germline CDR1 is SGHDN and CDR2 is FVKESK. V was shortened by 5 bases and J by 8 bases, with 18 bases between the two germline ends. The CDR3: CASSSPGLRGEKLFF. CDR3 coding DNA: TGTGCCAGCAGCTCCCCAGGGCTCCGAGGGGAAAAACTGTTTTTT.

This clone was found a few times. This rearrangement joins TRBV6-5 to TRBJ2-1, with TRBD2 identical over 7 bases. The junction had 7 bases not matched to a gene; V was cut back by 6 bases and J by 5 bases. Germline V gives CDR1 MNHEY, CDR2 SVGAGI. This CDR3 comprises 14 residues. For the CDR3, the DNA is TGTGCCAGCAGAAGCGGGACCCTGAACAATGAGCAGTTCTTC. It encodes CASRSGTLNNEQFF.

The J gene is TRBJ2-7, the V gene TRBV5-6; possible D gene TRBD1, 6 bases. The CDR3 extends over 14 amino acids. Looked up from germline, CDR1 is SGHDT and CDR2 is YYEEEE. V was clipped by 1 base and J by 4 bases, with 12 bases between them. The DNA for the CDR3 is TGTGCCAGCAGCTTGTACAGGGATTTATACGAGCAGTACTTC. Amino acid sequence: CASSLYRDLYEQYF.

V is TRBV28 and J is TRBJ1-3; D is possibly TRBD1 (6 bases). Looked up from germline, CDR1 is MDHEN and CDR2 is SYDVKM. V lost 4 bases and J 9 bases, leaving 16 bases between the germline ends. This CDR3 region has 14 residues. The CDR3 loop reads CASSSTGLDGTIYF. The CDR3 DNA is TGTGCCAGCAGTTCGACAGGTCTGGATGGCACCATATATTTT. Complete variable domain (other parts from reference TRBV28 and TRBJ1-3): DVKVTQSSRYLVKRTGEKVFLECVQDMDHENMFWYRQDPGLGLRLIYFSYDVKMKEKGDIPEGYSVSREKKERFSLILESASTNQTSMYLCASSSTGLDGTIYFGEGSWLTVV.

The chain uses TRBV4-3 and TRBJ1-2; D is possibly TRBD1 (5 bases). V lost 1 base and J 7 bases, leaving 13 bases between the germline ends. The V gene's germline CDR1 is LGHNA and CDR2 YSLEER. This CDR3 has 14 amino acids. The CDR3 DNA is TGCGCCAGCAGCCAAGCAGATAACAGGATTGGCTACACCTTC. Its protein product is CASSQADNRIGYTF.

This chain uses TRBV7-9 with TRBJ2-5, with 9 positions matching TRBD1. This CDR3 has 15 residues. Germline V lookup: CDR1 SEHNR, CDR2 FQNEAQ (reference sequence). Losses at the gene ends were 5 bases for V and 4 bases for J; bases not matched to a gene: 8. In DNA form, the CDR3 reads TGTGCCAGCAGCCCACAGGGGACAGGGTTAGAGACCCAGTACTTC. Protein sequence: CASSPQGTGLETQYF.

This clone was counted only a few times. This chain uses TRBV18 with TRBJ1-2, with unresolved D. CDR3 size: 15 residues. Germline V gives CDR1 KGHSH, CDR2 LQKENI. Trimming shortened V by 1 base and J by 2 bases, and 11 bases separated the two germline ends. CDR3 coding DNA: TGTGCCAGCTCACCACAGGGAAGGAACAACTATGGCTACACCTTC. As protein: CASSPQGRNNYGYTF.

About this clone: This specimen includes other DNA sequences encoding the same CDR3. V and J are TRBV5-1 and TRBJ2-2; D not resolved. V was clipped by 0 bases and J by 5 bases, with 2 bases between them. The CDR3 is 12 amino acids. Germline CDR1 SGHRS, CDR2 YFSETQ. CDR3 DNA sequence: TGCGCCAGCAGCTTGGAGACCGGGGAGCTGTTTTTT. Translated: CASSLETGELFF.

This chain joins TRBV19 and TRBJ2-1; TRBD2 matches 8 bases. This CDR3 contains 17 residues. Germline V lookup: CDR1 LNHDA, CDR2 SQIVND (reference sequence). V was clipped by 5 bases and J by 1 base; unmatched bases: 10. The CDR3 nucleotides read TGTGCCAGTAGTTCTTTGAGGACTAGCCCATCCTACAATGAGCAGTTCTTC. This translates into CASSSLRTSPSYNEQFF. Together with reference TRBV19 and TRBJ2-1, the CDR3 gives the full variable domain: DGGITQSPKYLFRKEGQNVTLSCEQNLNHDAMYWYRQDPGQGLRLIYYSQIVNDFQKGDIAEGYSVSREKKESFPLTVTSAQKNPTAFYLCASSSLRTSPSYNEQFFGPGTRLTVL.